This T cell receptor (beta chain) appears in the sequencing data of a study of blood T cell repertoires in COVID-19. Across the whole study: Some COVID-19 samples were acute and others convalescent; all came from the United States, Italy and Spain. PBMCs, B-cell-depleted T cells, or T cells provided the cDNA or gDNA that made up the material.

Categorization into cohorts depended on clinical history that participants reported. TCRdb's table, derived via immunoSEQ multiplex PCR, lists solely in-frame clones and lacks some. The sample includes about 250,000 clones, about 88% of them seen just once. The CDR3 has 13 residues. V was shortened by 6 bases and J by 7 bases, with 15 bases between the two germline ends. The rearrangement joins TRBV12-3 or TRBV12-4 to TRBJ1-1; maybe TRBD1 (6 bases). The receptor's source is a woman between 50 and 59 years old who had recovered from COVID-19. The material sequenced was PBMCs or T cells enriched from blood (not recorded which). CDR3 nucleotide sequence: TGTGCCAGCAGCGACAACAGGGCTAATGAAGCTTTCTTT. As protein: CASSDNRANEAFF.